The rows below give T cell receptor beta chains drawn from one sample of a study of T cell repertoires in cytomegalovirus infection. A single record per CDR3 protein comes from TCRdb applying MiXCR to the reads. The data show 500,000 or so distinct CDR3 sequences, with 16% seen just once and under 30% held by the top ten. The sample comprised CD8+ T cells from PBMCs. These receptors all stem from a human donor in good health (CMV status not recorded). Some clones in this sample may be carry-over from other donors' samples. Both conserved end residues are part of each CDR3. D genes are given only for firm matches. For some rows the clone size is stated as once, few or many, or as a class when expanded; others skip it.

V	J	size	D	CDR3	DNA
TRBV19	TRBJ2-7	NA	TRBD1	CASRLWTGGEQYF	TGTGCCAGTAGGCTATGGACAGGGGGCGAGCAGTACTTC
TRBV7-9	TRBJ2-6	few	TRBD1	CASSLAVGQGAAGANVLTF	TGTGCCAGCAGCTTAGCGGTGGGACAGGGGGCTGCCGGGGCCAACGTCCTGACTTTC
TRBV9	TRBJ1-1	NA	NA	CASSVATGNTEAFF	TGTGCCAGCAGCGTAGCTACAGGGAACACTGAAGCTTTCTTT
TRBV6-6	TRBJ2-7	NA	NA	CASSYFLVRGRSSYEQYF	TGTGCCAGCAGTTACTTCCTCGTACGGGGGCGCAGCTCCTACGAGCAGTACTTC
TRBV12-3/TRBV12-4	TRBJ2-1	many	NA	CATKLAGQGSNEQFF	TGTGCCACCAAGTTAGCGGGACAGGGAAGTAATGAGCAGTTCTTC
TRBV28	TRBJ1-6	NA	NA	CASSQSSYNSPLHF	TGTGCCAGCAGCCAGAGCTCCTATAATTCACCCCTCCACTTT
TRBV7-8	TRBJ2-2	many	NA	CASSLDGEGTGELFF	TGTGCCAGCAGCTTAGATGGCGAGGGCACCGGGGAGCTGTTTTTT
TRBV3-1	TRBJ1-6	few	NA	CASSQDQGWNSPLHF	TGTGCCAGCAGCCAAGACCAGGGGTGGAATTCACCCCTCCACTTT
TRBV5-1	TRBJ2-5	NA	TRBD2	CASSQSGGVMETQYF	TGCGCCAGCAGCCAAAGCGGGGGGGTGATGGAGACCCAGTACTTC
TRBV7-9	TRBJ1-6	many	NA	CASSQGPSPLHF	TGTGCCAGCAGCCAGGGACCCTCACCCCTCCACTTT
TRBV14	TRBJ1-1	NA	NA	CASSQFQGTEAFF	TGTGCCAGCAGCCAATTTCAGGGGACTGAAGCTTTCTTT
TRBV4-2	TRBJ2-1	NA	TRBD2	CASSQDIPQREGPNEQFF	TGTGCCAGCAGCCAAGATATCCCCCAGCGGGAGGGCCCCAATGAGCAGTTCTTC
TRBV7-6	TRBJ1-4	many	TRBD1	CASSPRTGPFANEKLFF	TGTGCCAGCAGCCCGCGGACAGGACCTTTTGCTAATGAAAAACTGTTTTTT
TRBV6-5	TRBJ1-1	many	NA	CASSSTATEAFF	TGTGCCAGCAGTTCGACAGCTACTGAAGCTTTCTTT
TRBV5-6	TRBJ2-1	few	TRBD2	CASSSWGLGNNEQFF	TGTGCCAGCAGCTCCTGGGGACTAGGAAACAATGAGCAGTTCTTC
TRBV4-1	TRBJ1-3	many	NA	CASSQEGGALENTIYF	TGCGCCAGCAGCCAAGAAGGAGGGGCCCTCGAAAACACCATATATTTT
TRBV27	TRBJ2-5	NA	NA	CAIRPGAAHQETQYF	TGTGCCATCCGACCTGGGGCAGCCCATCAAGAGACCCAGTACTTC
TRBV6-5	TRBJ2-6	NA	NA	CASTPAPSGANVLTF	TGTGCCAGCACACCTGCCCCTTCTGGGGCCAACGTCCTGACTTTC
TRBV9	TRBJ1-3	many	NA	CASSLGDVSSSGNTIYF	TGTGCCAGCAGCCTGGGGGATGTCAGCAGCTCTGGAAACACCATATATTTT
TRBV29-1	TRBJ2-2	few	NA	CSVPKYANTGELFF	TGCAGCGTCCCCAAATACGCGAACACCGGGGAGCTGTTTTTT
TRBV28	TRBJ2-7	few	TRBD2	CASSRGGGSHEQYF	TGTGCCAGCAGCCGGGGGGGGGGGAGCCACGAGCAGTACTTC
TRBV27	TRBJ2-7	NA	TRBD2	CASSSASPTSGVSHEQYF	TGTGCCAGCAGTTCAGCATCCCCCACTAGCGGGGTTTCCCACGAGCAGTACTTC
TRBV6-2/TRBV6-3	TRBJ1-4	many	TRBD1	CASSPTDRADEKLFF	TGTGCCAGCAGTCCAACGGACAGGGCGGATGAAAAACTGTTTTTT
TRBV7-3	TRBJ2-1	many	TRBD2	CASSLIAGGGNEQFF	TGTGCCAGCAGCTTAATAGCGGGAGGAGGAAATGAGCAGTTCTTC
TRBV19	TRBJ1-2	few	TRBD1	CASSTYRQGSSYYGYTF	TGTGCCAGTAGTACGTACCGACAGGGGTCGAGTTACTATGGCTACACCTTC
TRBV7-9	TRBJ2-2	few	NA	CASSLQIARNTGELFF	TGTGCCAGCAGCTTACAGATAGCGCGGAACACCGGGGAGCTGTTTTTT
TRBV4-2	TRBJ2-6	NA	NA	CASSQDRRGSGANVLTF	TGTGCCAGCAGCCAAGATCGGCGGGGCTCTGGGGCCAACGTCCTGACTTTC
TRBV18	TRBJ1-4	few	NA	CASSPGTLGTNEKLFF	TGTGCCAGCTCACCAGGGACACTGGGGACTAATGAAAAACTGTTTTTT
TRBV20-1	TRBJ2-5	many	TRBD2	CSVTRPGLADKETQYF	TGCAGTGTCACCCGTCCGGGACTAGCAGACAAAGAGACCCAGTACTTC
TRBV28	TRBJ2-1	few	NA	CASSLLASPEDEQFF	TGTGCCAGCAGTTTACTGGCTAGCCCGGAAGATGAGCAGTTCTTC
TRBV20-1	TRBJ2-2	few	NA	CSARDSSGDTGELFF	TGCAGTGCTAGAGATAGCAGCGGTGACACCGGGGAGCTGTTTTTT
TRBV12-3/TRBV12-4	TRBJ2-7	NA	TRBD2	CASSFTSGGPPYEQYF	TGTGCCAGCAGTTTCACTAGCGGGGGCCCTCCCTACGAGCAGTACTTC
TRBV25-1	TRBJ2-1	few	TRBD2	CASSPGLEKFF	TGTGCCAGCAGTCCAGGACTAGAGAAGTTCTTC
TRBV29-1	TRBJ2-5	NA	TRBD2	CSVVTTSGRPEETQYF	TGCAGCGTTGTTACGACTAGCGGGAGGCCCGAAGAGACCCAGTACTTC
TRBV20-1	TRBJ1-6	few	TRBD1	CSVGTGNNSPLHF	TGCAGTGTCGGGACAGGGAATAATTCACCCCTCCACTTT
TRBV10-3	TRBJ2-1	NA	NA	CASSELWRNEPFF	TGTGCCAGCAGTGAGCTGTGGAGGAATGAGCCGTTCTTT
TRBV5-6	TRBJ1-5	many	NA	CASSLDPGHSNQPQHF	TGTGCCAGCAGCTTGGACCCGGGACACTCGAATCAGCCCCAGCATTTT
TRBV3-1	TRBJ1-2	NA	TRBD1	CASSHRDRAVQDYGFTF	TGTGCCAGCAGCCACCGGGACAGGGCCGTTCAGGACTATGGCTTCACCTTC
TRBV2	TRBJ1-1	many	NA	CASSEEILYTEAFF	TGTGCCAGCAGTGAAGAGATTTTGTACACTGAAGCTTTCTTT
TRBV7-9	TRBJ2-7	many	TRBD1	CASSYRDRGHEQYF	TGTGCCAGCAGCTACCGGGACAGGGGCCACGAGCAGTACTTC
TRBV27	TRBJ2-1	few	NA	CASSLRSGYYNEQFF	TGTGCCAGCAGTTTAAGAAGCGGGTACTACAATGAGCAGTTCTTC
TRBV5-4	TRBJ2-7	NA	NA	CASSLRGSYVQYF	TGTGCCAGCAGCTTGAGAGGATCTTACGTGCAGTACTTC